The entry below gives a single T cell receptor (beta chain) sequence along with its context. The data stem from a study of control samples from healthy donors and cancer patients. The CDR3 is 16 residues long. J lost 5 bases, V lost 4 bases, and 5 bases had no gene match. CDR1 and CDR2 (germline): SGDLS, YYNGEE. Only in-frame clones appear in the TCRdb table, and some are missing; sequencing was by immunoSEQ multiplex PCR. The sample contains 100,000 to 150,000 clones, approximately 94% of which appear only once. The receptor was isolated from a man under 40 in good health. V gene TRBV9 combines with J gene TRBJ2-3; 15 positions match TRBD2. Sequencing was done on a sample of blood. CDR3 DNA: TGTGCCAGCAGCTCCGGACTAGCGGGGGGGATAGATACGCAGTATTTT. Its protein is CASSSGLAGGIDTQYF.